This T cell receptor beta chain emerged from a study of T cell responses to AZD1222 COVID-19 vaccine. On the study more broadly: Recipients boosted at about 4 weeks or about 12 weeks are pooled. Study results and limitations: The study found vaccine-associated CD4 TCRs spanning spike, dominant at 160-218 and 743-854. Two AZD1222 administrations were followed by greater Spike-specific TCR breadth and depth.

For this clone: Its antigen remains unidentified.

Assay used: immunoSEQ multiplex PCR; TCRdb lists only in-frame clones, some missing. The table has 97,000 or so clones, approximately 84% seen once; the top ten hold approximately 17%. The CDR3 contains 14 residues. Germline lookup yields CDR1 SGHKS and CDR2 YYEKEE (reference sequence). The V and J ends lost 0 bases and 4 bases respectively, with 8 bases between them. The chain is built from TRBV5-5 and TRBJ2-1; TRBD2 is a possible D gene (6 bases). This receptor was taken from an adult in good health. Sequenced here: peripheral blood, sampled on day 0 of AZD1222 vaccination. This CDR3 is CASSLDGSYNEQFF. The CDR3 bases are TGTGCCAGCAGCTTGGACGGGAGTTACAATGAGCAGTTCTTC.